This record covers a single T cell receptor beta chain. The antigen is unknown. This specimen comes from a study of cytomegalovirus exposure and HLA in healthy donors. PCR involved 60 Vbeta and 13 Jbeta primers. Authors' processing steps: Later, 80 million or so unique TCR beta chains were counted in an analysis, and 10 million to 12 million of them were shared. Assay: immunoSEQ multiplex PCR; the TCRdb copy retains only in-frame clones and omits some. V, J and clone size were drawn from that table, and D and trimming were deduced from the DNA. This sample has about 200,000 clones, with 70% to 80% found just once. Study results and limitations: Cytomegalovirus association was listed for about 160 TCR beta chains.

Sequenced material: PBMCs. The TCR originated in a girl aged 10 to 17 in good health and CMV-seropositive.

This chain's CDR3 is CASSPIDRTTDTQYF. The CDR3, as DNA: TGTGCCAGCTCACCAATTGACAGGACCACAGATACGCAGTATTTT. The rearrangement links TRBV18 to TRBJ2-3; possibly TRBD1 for D (6 bases). Germline CDR1 KGHSH, CDR2 LQKENI. This CDR3 is 15 amino acids long. The V and J ends lost 2 bases and 2 bases respectively, with 11 bases between them.